The present entry profiles one T cell receptor (beta chain) with its context. This CDR3 has 17 amino acids. Trimming took 3 bases from V and 2 from J, leaving 17 bases between them. Germline V gene lookup returns CDR1 PRHDT and CDR2 FYEKMQ (reference sequence). This sample was taken from a study of shared T cell receptors in the human thymus. Some clones are missing from TCRdb's copy, which holds only in-frame ones; the method was immunoSEQ multiplex PCR. The table lists 600,000 or so clones, approximately 87% of them singletons. Another study also made use of these data, one on human thymus T cells. According to that study: Among the donors, all were healthy Finnish infants having corrective surgery for congenital heart defects. Thymus was obtained from resections taken during corrective heart surgery. Within thymic and blood repertoires, V and J gene usage appeared to be biased. As related research reported, thymic repertoires overlapped highly among unrelated individuals.

The source is a boy under two years old with a congenital heart defect. The sequencing input was thymocytes. The chain joins TRBV13 to TRBJ2-1; D is ambiguous. The CDR3: CASSFDIEAGPYNEQFF. CDR3 DNA sequence: TGTGCCAGCAGCTTCGATATTGAGGCTGGTCCCTACAATGAGCAGTTCTTC.